Below, 8 T cell receptor beta chains from the same sample are listed, as sequenced in a study of T cell repertoires in cytomegalovirus infection. TCRdb processed the reads anew with MiXCR; each CDR3 protein has one entry. The table shows around 130,000 distinct CDR3 sequences, with more than 20% occurring only once. Antigen specificity for these receptors is unknown. Material: PBMCs, sequenced either directly or after in vitro stimulation (not recorded which). The receptors shown here come from a human donor in good health (CMV status not recorded). Some clones in this sample may be carry-over from other donors' samples.

The rearrangement joins TRBV7-2 to TRBJ2-7; D might be TRBD1 or TRBD2, each matching 5 bases. Trimming pared 3 bases from V and 7 bases from J, leaving 13 bases between. The germline V gene encodes CDR1 SGHTA and CDR2 FQGNSA. The CDR3 sequence is 13 residues long. The DNA of the CDR3 is TGTGCCAGCAGCTTCGCCGGGACCCCAGAGCAGTACGTC. It is translated as CASSFAGTPEQYV.

This rearrangement joins TRBV7-2 to TRBJ2-1; D is uncertain. From germline, CDR1 is SGHTA and CDR2 FQGNSA. This CDR3 has 12 residues. The V and J ends lost 1 base and 12 bases respectively, with 10 bases between them. The CDR3 sequence: CASSLDRYGQFF. The CDR3 nucleotides are TGTGCCAGCAGCTTAGATCGTTATGGGCAGTTCTTC.

The sample holds a few counts of this clonotype. V and J are TRBV19 and TRBJ2-1; D may match TRBD1 or TRBD2 (5 bases each). CDR1 is LNHDA and CDR2 is SQIVND in the germline V gene (reference sequence). The CDR3 runs to 12 residues. Trimming cost V 8 bases and J 5 bases, with 10 bases left between them. CDR3 sequence: CASGWGNNEQFF. The CDR3 DNA reads TGTGCCAGTGGTTGGGGGAACAATGAGCAGTTCTTC.

This clonotype was seen only a few times. CDR3 DNA: TGTGCCAGCAGACAGGGGACGGGGTCACCCCTCCACTTT. Its protein is CASRQGTGSPLHF. The V call is TRBV7-4, the J call TRBJ1-6, with TRBD1 matching over 7 bases. Trimming took 6 bases from V and 10 from J; bases not matched to a gene: 6. This CDR3 has 13 residues. Germline assignment: CDR1 SGHVT and CDR2 SQSDAQ.

The table lists this clonotype with many counts. V and J are TRBV7-2 and TRBJ2-1; 8 bases align to TRBD2. Losses at the gene ends were 4 bases for V and 4 bases for J; bases not matched to a gene: 9. The V gene's germline CDR1 is SGHTA and CDR2 FQGNSA. The CDR3 loop spans 16 amino acids. CDR3 residues: CASSSRPGLDYNEQFF. CDR3 in DNA: TGTGCCAGCAGCTCCCGGCCGGGACTAGATTACAATGAGCAGTTCTTC.

V gene TRBV7-6 combines with J gene TRBJ2-2; D unclear. Trimming pared 3 bases from V and 3 bases from J, leaving 11 bases between. Germline CDR1 is SGHVS and CDR2 is FNYEAQ. This CDR3 is 15 amino acids long. The CDR3 DNA sequence: TGTGCCAGCAGCTTGGCCGGAGAATACACCGGGGAGCTGTTTTTT. The encoded protein is CASSLAGEYTGELFF.

The DNA for the CDR3 is TGTGCCAGCACCGGTGGGGGGAAAGGGAGGGTCACTGAAGCTTTCTTT. Amino acid sequence: CASTGGGKGRVTEAFF. The rearrangement joins TRBV12-3 or TRBV12-4 to TRBJ1-1, with a weak D call TRBD1 (5 bases). With 7 bases removed from V and 4 bases from J, the gap between germline ends came to 22 bases. The CDR3 extends over 16 amino acids.

This clonotype was detected many times. The chain employs TRBV6-2 or TRBV6-3 and TRBJ2-1, with 8 bases that match TRBD1. CDR1 is MNHEY and CDR2 is SVGEGT in the germline V gene. CDR3 length: 14 amino acids. V trimming: 6 bases; J trimming: 4 bases; junction bases outside the gene matches: 5. The DNA of the CDR3 is TGTGCCAGCAGGAAGACAGGGGTTTACAATGAGCAGTTCTTC. Residues: CASRKTGVYNEQFF.